Given below is one T cell receptor beta chain in context. This entry is derived from a study of OX40 agonist ivuxolimab in advanced cancers. Background on the study: Patients were dosed with the agonistic anti-OX40 (CD134) antibody ivuxolimab.

Generated by immunoSEQ multiplex PCR, the TCRdb table keeps only in-frame clones and is missing some. The table shows about 94,000 clones, with roughly 84% occurring only once. Germline CDR1 reads SGHVS; CDR2 reads FQNEAQ. With 1 base removed from V and 3 bases from J, the gap between germline ends came to 6 bases. The CDR3 runs to 13 residues. This chain uses TRBV7-8 with TRBJ1-1; no definite D call. The clonotype comes from an adult with an advanced solid tumor such as melanoma, head and neck, liver or kidney cancer. Sequenced here: CD4+ or CD8+ T cells sorted from blood, sampled in a trial of the OX40 agonist ivuxolimab. The CDR3 here is CASSLGVDTEAFF. CDR3 sequence (DNA): TGTGCCAGCAGCTTAGGGGTAGACACTGAAGCTTTCTTT.